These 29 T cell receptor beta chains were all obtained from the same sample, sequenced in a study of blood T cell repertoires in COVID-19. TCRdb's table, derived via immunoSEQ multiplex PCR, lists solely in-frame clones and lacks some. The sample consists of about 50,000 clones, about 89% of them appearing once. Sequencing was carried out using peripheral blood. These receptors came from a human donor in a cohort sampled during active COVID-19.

CDR3 nucleotide sequence: TGTGCCAGCAGTTTGCTCAGGGAACCCTACGAGCAGTACTTC. As protein: CASSLLREPYEQYF. The chain couples TRBV28 to TRBJ2-7, with D possibly being TRBD1 (5 bases). Trimming pared 3 bases from V and 2 bases from J, leaving 11 bases between. The CDR3 contains 14 residues. Germline assignment: CDR1 MDHEN and CDR2 SYDVKM.

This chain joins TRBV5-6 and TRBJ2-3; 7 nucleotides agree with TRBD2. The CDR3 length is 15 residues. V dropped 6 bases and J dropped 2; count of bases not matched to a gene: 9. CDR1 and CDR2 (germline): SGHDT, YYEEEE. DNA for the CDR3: TGTGCCAGCACCCTCACCGGGGGGAACACAGATACGCAGTATTTT. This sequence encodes CASTLTGGNTDTQYF.

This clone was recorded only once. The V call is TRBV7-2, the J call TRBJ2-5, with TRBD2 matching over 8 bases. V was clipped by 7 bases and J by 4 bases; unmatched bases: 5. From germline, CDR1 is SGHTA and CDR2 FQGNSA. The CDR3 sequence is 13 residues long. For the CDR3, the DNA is TGTGCCAGCATCGCCGGGAGGGTAGAGACCCAGTACTTC. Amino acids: CASIAGRVETQYF.

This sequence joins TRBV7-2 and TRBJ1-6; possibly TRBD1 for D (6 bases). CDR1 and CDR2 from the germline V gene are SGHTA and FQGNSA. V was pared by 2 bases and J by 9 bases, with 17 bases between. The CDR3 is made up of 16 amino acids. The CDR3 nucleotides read TGTGCCAGCAGCTTATGGGGAGGGGGGATCGGTTCACCCCTCCACTTT. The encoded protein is CASSLWGGGIGSPLHF.

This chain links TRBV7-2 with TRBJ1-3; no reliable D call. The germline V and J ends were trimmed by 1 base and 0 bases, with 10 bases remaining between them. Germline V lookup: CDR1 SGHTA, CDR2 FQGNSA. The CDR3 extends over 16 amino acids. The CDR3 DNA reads TGTGCCAGCAGCTTAGAGAGAGCCCTCTCTGGAAACACCATATATTTT. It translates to CASSLERALSGNTIYF.

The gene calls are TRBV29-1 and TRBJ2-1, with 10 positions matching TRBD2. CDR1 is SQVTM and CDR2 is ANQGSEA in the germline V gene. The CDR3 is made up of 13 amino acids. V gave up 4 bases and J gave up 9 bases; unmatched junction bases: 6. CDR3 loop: CSVGAGGPGEQFF. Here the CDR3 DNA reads TGCAGCGTTGGAGCGGGGGGGCCTGGTGAGCAGTTCTTC.

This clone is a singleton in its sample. The chain's CDR3 is CASSFNPPPLAGADTQYF. The DNA for the CDR3 is TGTGCCAGCAGCTTCAACCCGCCCCCTCTAGCGGGAGCAGATACGCAGTATTTT. J is TRBJ2-3 and V is TRBV7-6; TRBD2 matches at 10 bases. J gave up 4 bases and V 3 bases, and 13 bases lay outside the gene matches. CDR1 and CDR2 from the germline V gene are SGHVS and FNYEAQ. The CDR3 sequence is 18 residues long.

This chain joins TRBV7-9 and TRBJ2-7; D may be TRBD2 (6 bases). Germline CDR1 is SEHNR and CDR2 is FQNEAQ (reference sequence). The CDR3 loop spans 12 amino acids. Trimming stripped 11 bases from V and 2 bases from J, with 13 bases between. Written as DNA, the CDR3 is TGTGCCTACGGCGGGGAAACCTACGAGCAGTACTTC. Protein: CAYGGETYEQYF.

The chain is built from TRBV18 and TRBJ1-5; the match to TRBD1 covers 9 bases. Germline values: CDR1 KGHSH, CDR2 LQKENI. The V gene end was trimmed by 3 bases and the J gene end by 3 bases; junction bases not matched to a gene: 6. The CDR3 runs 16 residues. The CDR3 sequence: CASSPEQGADNQPQHF. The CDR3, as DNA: TGTGCCAGCTCACCGGAACAGGGGGCTGACAATCAGCCCCAGCATTTT.

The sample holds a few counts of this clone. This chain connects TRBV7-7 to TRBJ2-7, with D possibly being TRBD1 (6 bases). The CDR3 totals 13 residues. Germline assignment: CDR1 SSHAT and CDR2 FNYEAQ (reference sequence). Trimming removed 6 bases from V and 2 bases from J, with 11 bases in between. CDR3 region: CASSPGVAYEQYF. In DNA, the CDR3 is TGTGCCAGCAGTCCAGGGGTTGCCTACGAGCAGTACTTC.

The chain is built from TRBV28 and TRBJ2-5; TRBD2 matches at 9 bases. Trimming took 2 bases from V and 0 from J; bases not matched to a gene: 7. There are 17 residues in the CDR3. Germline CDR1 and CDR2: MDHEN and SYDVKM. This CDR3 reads CASSLPRLAGNQETQYF. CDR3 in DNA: TGTGCCAGCAGTTTACCCCGTCTAGCGGGGAACCAAGAGACCCAGTACTTC.

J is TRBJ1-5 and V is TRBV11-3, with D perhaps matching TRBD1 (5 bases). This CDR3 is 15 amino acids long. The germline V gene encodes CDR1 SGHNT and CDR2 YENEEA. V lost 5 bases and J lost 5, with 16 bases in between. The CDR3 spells CASSRRTFPHQPQHF. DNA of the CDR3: TGTGCCAGCAGCAGAAGGACATTCCCTCATCAGCCCCAGCATTTT.

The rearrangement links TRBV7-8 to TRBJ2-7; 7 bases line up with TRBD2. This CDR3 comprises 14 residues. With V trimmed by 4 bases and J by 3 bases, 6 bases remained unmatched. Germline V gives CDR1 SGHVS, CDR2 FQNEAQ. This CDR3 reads CASSSTPGGYEQYF. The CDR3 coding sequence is TGTGCCAGCAGCTCCACCCCGGGGGGCTACGAGCAGTACTTC.

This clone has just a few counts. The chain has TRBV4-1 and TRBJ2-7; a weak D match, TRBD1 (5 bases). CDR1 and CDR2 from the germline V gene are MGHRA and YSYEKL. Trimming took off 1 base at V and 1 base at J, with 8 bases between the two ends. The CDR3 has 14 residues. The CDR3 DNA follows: TGCGCCAGCAGCCAAGGCTCAGGGTCCTACGAGCAGTACTTC. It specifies CASSQGSGSYEQYF.

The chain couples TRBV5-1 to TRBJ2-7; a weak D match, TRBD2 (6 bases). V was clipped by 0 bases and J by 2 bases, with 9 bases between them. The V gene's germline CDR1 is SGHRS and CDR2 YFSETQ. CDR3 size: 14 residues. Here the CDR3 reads CASSLGWGAYEQYF. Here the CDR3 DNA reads TGCGCCAGCAGCTTGGGGTGGGGGGCCTACGAGCAGTACTTC. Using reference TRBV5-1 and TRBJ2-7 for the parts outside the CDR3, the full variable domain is KAGVTQTPRYLIKTRGQQVTLSCSPISGHRSVSWYQQTPGQGLQFLFEYFSETQRNKGNFPGRFSGRQFSNSRSEMNVSTLELGDSALYLCASSLGWGAYEQYFGPGTRLTVT.

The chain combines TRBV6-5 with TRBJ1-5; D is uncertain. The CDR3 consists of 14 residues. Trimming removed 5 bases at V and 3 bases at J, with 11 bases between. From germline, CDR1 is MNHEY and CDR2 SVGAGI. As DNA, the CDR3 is TGTGCCAGCAGTCTTACTAGGACCAATCAGCCCCAGCATTTT. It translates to CASSLTRTNQPQHF.

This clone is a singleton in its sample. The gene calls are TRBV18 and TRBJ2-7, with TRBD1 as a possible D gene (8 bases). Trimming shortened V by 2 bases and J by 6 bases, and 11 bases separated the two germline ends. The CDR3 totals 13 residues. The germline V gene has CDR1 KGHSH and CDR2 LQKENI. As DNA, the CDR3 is TGTGCCAGCTCACCAAACAGGGGGGGCGAGCAGTACTTC. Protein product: CASSPNRGGEQYF.

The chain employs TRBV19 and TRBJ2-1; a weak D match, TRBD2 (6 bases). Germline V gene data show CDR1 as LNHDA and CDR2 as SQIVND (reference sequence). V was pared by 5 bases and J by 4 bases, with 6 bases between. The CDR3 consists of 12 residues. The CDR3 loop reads CASSGGYNEQFF. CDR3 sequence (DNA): TGTGCCAGTAGTGGGGGGTACAATGAGCAGTTCTTC.

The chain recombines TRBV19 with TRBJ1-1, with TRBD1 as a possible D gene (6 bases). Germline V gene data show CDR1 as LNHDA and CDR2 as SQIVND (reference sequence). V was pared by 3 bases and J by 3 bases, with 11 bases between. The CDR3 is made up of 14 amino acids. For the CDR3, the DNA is TGTGCCAGTAGTATTTGGGGGCTGGACACTGAAGCTTTCTTT. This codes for CASSIWGLDTEAFF.

DNA of the CDR3: TGTGCCAGCAGTCCAGGGACTAGCGGGAGATCGAGGCAGTACTTC. This gives the protein CASSPGTSGRSRQYF. This chain joins TRBV27 and TRBJ2-7; TRBD2 agrees at 14 bases. V shed 5 bases and J 9 bases; nucleotides not matched to a gene: 9. CDR3 size: 15 residues. Germline V lookup: CDR1 MNHEY, CDR2 SMNVEV (reference sequence).

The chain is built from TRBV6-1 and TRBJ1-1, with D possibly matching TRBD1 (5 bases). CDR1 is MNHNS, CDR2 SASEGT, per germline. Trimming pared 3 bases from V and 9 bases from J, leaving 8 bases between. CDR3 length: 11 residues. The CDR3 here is CASSDTGKAFF. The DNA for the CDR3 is TGTGCCAGCAGTGACACAGGAAAAGCTTTCTTT.

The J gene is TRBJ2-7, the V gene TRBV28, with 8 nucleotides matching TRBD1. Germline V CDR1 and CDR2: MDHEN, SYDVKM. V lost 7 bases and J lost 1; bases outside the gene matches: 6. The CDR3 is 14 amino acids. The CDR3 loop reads CASKHRGASYEQYF. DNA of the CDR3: TGTGCCAGCAAACACAGGGGGGCTTCCTACGAGCAGTACTTC.

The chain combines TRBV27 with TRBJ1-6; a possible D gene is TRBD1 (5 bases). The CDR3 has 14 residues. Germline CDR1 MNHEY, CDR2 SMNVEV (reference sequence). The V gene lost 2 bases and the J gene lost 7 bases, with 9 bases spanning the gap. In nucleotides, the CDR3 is TGTGCCAGCAGTTTACGTCAGGGAAATTCACCCCTCCACTTT. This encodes CASSLRQGNSPLHF.

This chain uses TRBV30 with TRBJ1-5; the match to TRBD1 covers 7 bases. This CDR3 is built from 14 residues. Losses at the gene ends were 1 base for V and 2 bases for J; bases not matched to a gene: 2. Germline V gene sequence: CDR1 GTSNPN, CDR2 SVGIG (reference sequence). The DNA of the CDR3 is TGTGCCTGGAGTGAAGGGACAGGCAATCAGCCCCAGCATTTT. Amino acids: CAWSEGTGNQPQHF.

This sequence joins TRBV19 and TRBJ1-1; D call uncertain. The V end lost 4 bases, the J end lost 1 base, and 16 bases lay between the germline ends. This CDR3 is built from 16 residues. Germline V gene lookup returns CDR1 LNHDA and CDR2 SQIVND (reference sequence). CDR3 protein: CASSRAGGEQNTEAFF. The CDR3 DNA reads TGTGCCAGTAGTAGGGCCGGCGGGGAACAGAACACTGAAGCTTTCTTT. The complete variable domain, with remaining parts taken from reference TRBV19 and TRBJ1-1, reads DGGITQSPKYLFRKEGQNVTLSCEQNLNHDAMYWYRQDPGQGLRLIYYSQIVNDFQKGDIAEGYSVSREKKESFPLTVTSAQKNPTAFYLCASSRAGGEQNTEAFFGQGTRLTVV.

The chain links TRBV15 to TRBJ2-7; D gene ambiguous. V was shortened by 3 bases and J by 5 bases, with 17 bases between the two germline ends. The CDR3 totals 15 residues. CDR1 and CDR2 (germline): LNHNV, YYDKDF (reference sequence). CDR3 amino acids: CATSSTSGGVDEQYF. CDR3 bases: TGTGCCACCAGCAGCACCTCCGGCGGAGTGGACGAGCAGTACTTC.

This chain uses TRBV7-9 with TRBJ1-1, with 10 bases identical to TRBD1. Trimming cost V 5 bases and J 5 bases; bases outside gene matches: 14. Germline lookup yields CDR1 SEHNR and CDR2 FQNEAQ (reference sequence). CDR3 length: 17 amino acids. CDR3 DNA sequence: TGTGCCAGCAGCCGCCCCGGTCGACAGGGGGCGCGGACTGAAGCTTTCTTT. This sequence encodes CASSRPGRQGARTEAFF.

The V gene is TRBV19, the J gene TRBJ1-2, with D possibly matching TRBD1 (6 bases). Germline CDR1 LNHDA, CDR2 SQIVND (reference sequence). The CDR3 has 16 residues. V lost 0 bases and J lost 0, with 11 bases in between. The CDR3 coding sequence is TGTGCCAGTAGTATAGAATTGACAGGAGCTAACTATGGCTACACCTTC. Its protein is CASSIELTGANYGYTF.

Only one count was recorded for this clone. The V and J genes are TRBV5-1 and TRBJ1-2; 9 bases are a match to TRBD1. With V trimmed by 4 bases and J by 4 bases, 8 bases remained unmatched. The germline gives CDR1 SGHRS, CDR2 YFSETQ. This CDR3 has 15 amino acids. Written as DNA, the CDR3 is TGCGCCAGCAGCCCATTGACAGGGGGACGCTATGGCTACACCTTC. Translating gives CASSPLTGGRYGYTF.